This T cell receptor beta chain was observed in a study of blood T cell repertoires in COVID-19. Study background: Italy, Spain and the United States were the sources of the convalescent and acute COVID-19 samples.

In the source study's methods: Scientists estimated how many nucleated cells there were by amplifying reference gene primers. Produced via immunoSEQ multiplex PCR; TCRdb's table is partial and in-frame only. From that table come the V and J calls and clone size; the DNA was used to work out D and trimming. This table has around 250,000 clones, over 80% appearing once. Only a few counts were recorded for this clone. The CDR3 consists of 16 residues. After removal of 6 bases from V and 4 bases from J, the junction contained 12 bases not matched to a gene. Germline lookup yields CDR1 LNHDA and CDR2 SQIVND (reference sequence).

This sequence joins TRBV19 and TRBJ1-2; TRBD1 agrees at 9 bases. The source material was peripheral blood. This clonotype originated in a woman in her thirties or forties who had recovered from COVID-19. The CDR3 sequence: CASRKTPGQGIYGYTF. The DNA of the CDR3 is TGTGCCAGTAGAAAAACCCCGGGACAGGGTATCTATGGCTACACCTTC.